Listed below are T cell receptor beta chains from one sample, sequenced in a study of CD8+CD57+ T cells in acquired aplastic anemia. One entry per CDR3 protein results from TCRdb running MiXCR on the reads. The sample has 95,000 to 150,000 distinct CDR3 sequences, 30% to 45% seen once. The sample comprised sorted CD4+, CD8+, or CD8+CD57+ T cells (not recorded which) from PBMCs. All receptors derive from a human donor with aplastic anemia. Both conserved end residues are part of each CDR3. A D gene is named only where the DNA matches it firmly. Clone size is not always given. Where it is, it says once, few, many or a class for expanded clones.

V gene: TRBV10-3; D gene: TRBD1; J gene: TRBJ1-3; clone size: .; CDR3 protein: CAIAGTGGGTIYF; CDR3 DNA: TGTGCCATAGCTGGGACAGGCGGGGGCACCATATATTTT
V gene: TRBV12-5; D gene: TRBD1; J gene: TRBJ1-6; clone size: many; CDR3 protein: CASGQGTGANSPLHF; CDR3 DNA: TGTGCTAGTGGTCAAGGGACAGGGGCTAATTCACCCCTCCACTTT
V gene: TRBV3-1; D gene: TRBD1; J gene: TRBJ1-1; clone size: .; CDR3 protein: CASRTGQQNTEAFF; CDR3 DNA: TGTGCCAGCAGGACAGGGCAGCAAAACACTGAAGCTTTCTTT
V gene: TRBV10-3; D gene: .; J gene: TRBJ1-2; clone size: .; CDR3 protein: CAISGGGRGYTF; CDR3 DNA: TGTGCCATCAGTGGCGGGGGGCGTGGCTACACCTTC
V gene: TRBV11-2; D gene: .; J gene: TRBJ1-2; clone size: many; CDR3 protein: CASSLDQGYGYTF; CDR3 DNA: TGTGCCAGCAGCTTAGATCAGGGTTATGGCTACACCTTC
V gene: TRBV2; D gene: .; J gene: TRBJ1-1; clone size: .; CDR3 protein: CASSERVMSTEAFF; CDR3 DNA: TGTGCCAGCAGTGAGCGAGTCATGAGCACTGAAGCTTTCTTT
V gene: TRBV5-1; D gene: .; J gene: TRBJ2-7; clone size: .; CDR3 protein: CASSLESRDGTYEQYF; CDR3 DNA: TGCGCCAGCAGCTTGGAATCACGGGACGGCACCTACGAGCAGTACTTC
V gene: TRBV7-2; D gene: .; J gene: TRBJ2-7; clone size: .; CDR3 protein: CASSLGLGGLYEQYF; CDR3 DNA: TGTGCCAGCAGCCTCGGCCTGGGAGGACTTTACGAGCAGTACTTC
V gene: TRBV5-6; D gene: TRBD1; J gene: TRBJ2-1; clone size: many; CDR3 protein: CASSWTGEDNEQFF; CDR3 DNA: TGTGCCAGCAGCTGGACAGGTGAGGACAATGAGCAGTTCTTC
V gene: TRBV19; D gene: .; J gene: TRBJ2-6; clone size: few; CDR3 protein: CASSSRGPGANVLTF; CDR3 DNA: TGTGCCAGTAGTTCCAGGGGACCTGGGGCCAACGTCCTGACTTTC
V gene: TRBV29-1; D gene: .; J gene: TRBJ1-2; clone size: .; CDR3 protein: CSVDGVGYGYTF; CDR3 DNA: TGCAGCGTTGATGGGGTAGGCTATGGCTACACCTTC
V gene: TRBV2; D gene: TRBD2; J gene: TRBJ2-7; clone size: .; CDR3 protein: CASSLVSSGSSYEQYF; CDR3 DNA: TGTGCCAGCAGTTTAGTCTCTAGCGGGAGCTCCTACGAGCAGTACTTC
V gene: TRBV10-3; D gene: .; J gene: TRBJ1-2; clone size: many; CDR3 protein: CAISAGTMPYTF; CDR3 DNA: TGTGCCATCAGTGCCGGGACAATGCCCTACACCTTC
V gene: TRBV10-2; D gene: .; J gene: TRBJ2-7; clone size: medium-sized; CDR3 protein: CASSRRNSYEQYF; CDR3 DNA: TGCGCCAGCAGTAGGCGGAACTCCTACGAGCAGTACTTC
V gene: TRBV19; D gene: .; J gene: TRBJ1-2; clone size: .; CDR3 protein: CASSALPTSGYTF; CDR3 DNA: TGTGCCAGTAGCGCTCTCCCTACCTCCGGCTACACCTTC
V gene: TRBV19; D gene: .; J gene: TRBJ2-1; clone size: .; CDR3 protein: CASSINGPNNEQFF; CDR3 DNA: TGTGCCAGTAGTATTAACGGGCCAAACAATGAGCAGTTCTTC
V gene: TRBV2; D gene: .; J gene: TRBJ2-5; clone size: .; CDR3 protein: CASSLSQSQETQYF; CDR3 DNA: TGTGCCAGCAGTTTATCCCAGTCCCAAGAGACCCAGTACTTC
V gene: TRBV11-1; D gene: TRBD1; J gene: TRBJ1-3; clone size: .; CDR3 protein: CASSLGTGGRVGKSGNTIYF; CDR3 DNA: TGTGCCAGCAGCTTAGGGACAGGGGGCAGAGTAGGGAAATCTGGAAACACCATATATTTT
V gene: TRBV28; D gene: TRBD1; J gene: TRBJ1-2; clone size: .; CDR3 protein: CASTLERTGGGYTF; CDR3 DNA: TGTGCCAGCACCTTGGAAAGGACAGGGGGCGGCTACACCTTC
V gene: TRBV11-3; D gene: .; J gene: TRBJ2-5; clone size: many; CDR3 protein: CASSLGPSSETQYF; CDR3 DNA: TGTGCCAGCAGCTTAGGCCCGTCGTCGGAGACCCAGTACTTC
V gene: TRBV7-9; D gene: TRBD1; J gene: TRBJ2-5; clone size: once; CDR3 protein: CASSQDRVMRETQYF; CDR3 DNA: TGTGCCAGCAGCCAGGACAGGGTTATGAGGGAGACCCAGTACTTC
V gene: TRBV2; D gene: TRBD1; J gene: TRBJ2-3; clone size: .; CDR3 protein: CATSDRQGPTDTQYF; CDR3 DNA: TGTGCCACCAGTGACAGACAGGGACCCACAGATACGCAGTATTTT